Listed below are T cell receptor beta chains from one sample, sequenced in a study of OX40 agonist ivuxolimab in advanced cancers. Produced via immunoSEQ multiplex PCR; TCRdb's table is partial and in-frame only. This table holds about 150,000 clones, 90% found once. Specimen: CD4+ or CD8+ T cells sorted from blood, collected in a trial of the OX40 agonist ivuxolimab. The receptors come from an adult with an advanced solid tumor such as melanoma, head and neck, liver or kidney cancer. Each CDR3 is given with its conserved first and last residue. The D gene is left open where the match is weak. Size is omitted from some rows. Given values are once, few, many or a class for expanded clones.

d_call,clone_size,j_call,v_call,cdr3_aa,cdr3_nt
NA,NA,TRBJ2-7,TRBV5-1,CASSVRQAEGEQYF,TGCGCCAGCAGCGTCCGACAGGCGGAGGGGGAGCAGTACTTC
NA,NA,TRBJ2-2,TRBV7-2,CATNRRGYTGELFF,TGTGCCACCAATAGGAGGGGATACACCGGGGAGCTGTTTTTT
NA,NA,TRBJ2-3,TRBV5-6,CASSWDVRNTDTQYF,TGTGCCAGCAGCTGGGACGTTCGAAACACAGATACGCAGTATTTT
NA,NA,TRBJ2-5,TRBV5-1,CASSLMPGETQYF,TGCGCCAGCAGCTTGATGCCCGGGGAGACCCAGTACTTC
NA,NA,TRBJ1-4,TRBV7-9,CASSSPRALNEKLFF,TGTGCCAGCAGCTCCCCCCGAGCCCTTAATGAAAAACTGTTTTTT
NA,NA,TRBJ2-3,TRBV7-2,CASSLMGTSTDTQYF,TGTGCCAGCAGCTTAATGGGTACAAGCACAGATACGCAGTATTTT
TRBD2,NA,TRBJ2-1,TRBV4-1,CASSPQTMGGLAPNEQFF,TGCGCCAGCAGCCCCCAAACGATGGGGGGACTAGCTCCCAATGAGCAGTTCTTC
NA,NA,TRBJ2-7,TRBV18,CASSMDRGLLEQYF,TGTGCCAGCTCAATGGACCGGGGGCTACTCGAGCAGTACTTC
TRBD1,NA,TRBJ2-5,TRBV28,CASSFHGTGQETQYF,TGTGCCAGCAGTTTCCATGGGACAGGCCAAGAGACCCAGTACTTC
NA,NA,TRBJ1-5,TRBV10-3,CAISAGVHQPQHF,TGTGCCATCAGTGCGGGCGTGCATCAGCCCCAGCATTTT
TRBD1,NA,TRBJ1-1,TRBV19,CASSSGSRDRFEAFF,TGTGCCAGTAGCTCTGGGTCCCGGGACAGGTTTGAAGCTTTCTTT
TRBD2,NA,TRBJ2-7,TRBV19,CASSMRLAGNLNEQYF,TGTGCCAGTAGTATGAGGCTAGCGGGAAATCTCAACGAGCAGTACTTC
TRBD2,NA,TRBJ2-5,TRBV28,CASLQQGLAGVAETQYF,TGTGCCAGCCTGCAGCAGGGACTAGCGGGAGTTGCGGAGACCCAGTACTTC
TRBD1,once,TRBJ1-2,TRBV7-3,CASSLTGTANYGYTF,TGTGCCAGCAGCTTAACTGGGACAGCGAACTATGGCTACACCTTC
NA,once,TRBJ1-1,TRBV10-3,CAISESLSEAFF,TGTGCCATCAGTGAGTCGCTCTCTGAAGCTTTCTTT
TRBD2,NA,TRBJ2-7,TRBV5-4,CASSTGLAGSYEQYF,TGTGCCAGCAGCACAGGACTAGCGGGGTCCTACGAGCAGTACTTC
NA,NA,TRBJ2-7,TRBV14,CASSQGGYQMQYF,TGTGCCAGCAGCCAAGGGGGGTATCAAATGCAGTACTTC
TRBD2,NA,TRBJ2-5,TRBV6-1,CASSAGTSQETQYF,TGTGCCAGCAGCGCCGGGACTAGCCAGGAGACCCAGTACTTC
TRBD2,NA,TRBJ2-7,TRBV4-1,CASSQDRETSGGTYEQYF,TGCGCCAGCAGCCAAGATCGAGAGACTAGCGGGGGGACCTACGAGCAGTACTTC
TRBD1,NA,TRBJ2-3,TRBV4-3,CASSLDDRTGQSDTQYF,TGCGCCAGCAGCCTAGATGATAGGACAGGGCAGAGTGATACGCAGTATTTT
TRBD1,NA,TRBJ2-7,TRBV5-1,CASSLRDRGEQYF,TGCGCCAGCAGCTTAAGGGACAGGGGCGAGCAGTACTTC
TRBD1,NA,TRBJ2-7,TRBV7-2,CASSVRDSRKEQYF,TGTGCCAGCAGCGTCCGGGACAGCCGCAAGGAGCAGTACTTC
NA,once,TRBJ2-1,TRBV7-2,CASSLMSLEQFF,TGTGCCAGCAGCTTAATGTCTCTCGAGCAGTTCTTC
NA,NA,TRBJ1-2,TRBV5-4,CASSLAAIETAHYGYTF,TGTGCCAGCAGCTTGGCCGCTATTGAGACAGCTCACTATGGCTACACCTTC
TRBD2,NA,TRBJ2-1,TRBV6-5,CASKTGGLTYNEQFF,TGTGCCAGCAAAACGGGGGGACTGACCTACAATGAGCAGTTCTTC
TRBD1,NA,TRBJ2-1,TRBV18,CASGETGGTFF,TGTGCCAGCGGAGAGACAGGGGGCACGTTCTTC
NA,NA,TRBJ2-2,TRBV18,CASSPDPGELFF,TGTGCCAGCTCACCGGATCCCGGGGAGCTGTTTTTT
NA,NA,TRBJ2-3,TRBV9,CASSVAAPDTQYF,TGTGCCAGCAGCGTAGCGGCCCCAGATACGCAGTATTTT
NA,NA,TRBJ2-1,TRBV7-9,CASSLNGRLDEQFF,TGTGCCAGCAGCTTAAACGGGCGCCTAGATGAGCAGTTCTTC
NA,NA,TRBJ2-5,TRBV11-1,CASSLGTATETQYF,TGTGCCAGCAGCTTAGGGACAGCTACGGAGACCCAGTACTTC
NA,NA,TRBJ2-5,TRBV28,CASRPEQETQYF,TGTGCCAGCCGACCGGAACAAGAGACCCAGTACTTC
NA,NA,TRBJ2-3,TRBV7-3,CASSSPYSTDTQYF,TGTGCCAGCAGCTCCCCCTATAGCACAGATACGCAGTATTTT
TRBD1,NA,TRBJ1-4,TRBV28,CASSFGDRANEKLFF,TGTGCCAGCAGTTTTGGGGACAGGGCTAATGAAAAACTGTTTTTT
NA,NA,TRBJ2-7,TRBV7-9,CASSPGTRHEQYF,TGTGCCAGCAGCCCCGGGACTCGGCACGAGCAGTACTTC
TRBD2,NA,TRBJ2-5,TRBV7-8,CASSYNPRLAGATETQYF,TGTGCCAGCAGCTACAACCCCCGACTAGCGGGAGCTACCGAGACCCAGTACTTC
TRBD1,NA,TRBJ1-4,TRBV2,CASSRSGTAHEKLFF,TGTGCCAGCAGTCGATCCGGGACAGCCCATGAAAAACTGTTTTTT
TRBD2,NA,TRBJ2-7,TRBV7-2,CASSSQRESYEQYF,TGTGCCAGCAGCTCTCAGCGGGAATCCTACGAGCAGTACTTC
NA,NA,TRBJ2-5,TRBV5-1,CASSPGGNRGETQYF,TGCGCCAGCAGCCCAGGGGGGAACAGGGGAGAGACCCAGTACTTC
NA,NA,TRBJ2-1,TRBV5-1,CASRTDYNEQFF,TGCGCCAGCAGAACAGACTACAATGAGCAGTTCTTC
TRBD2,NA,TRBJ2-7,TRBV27,CASSFTSGDYEQYF,TGTGCCAGCAGTTTCACTAGCGGAGACTACGAGCAGTACTTC
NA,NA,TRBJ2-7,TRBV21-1,CASSKTWVGRPGSYEQYF,TGTGCCAGCAGCAAAACGTGGGTGGGGCGGCCGGGCTCCTACGAGCAGTACTTC
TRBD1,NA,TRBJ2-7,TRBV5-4,CASSLGQGGGEQYF,TGTGCCAGCAGCCTGGGACAGGGTGGCGGCGAGCAGTACTTC
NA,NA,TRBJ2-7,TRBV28,CASRVEGFSSSYEQYF,TGTGCCAGCAGAGTTGAGGGTTTTTCAAGCTCCTACGAGCAGTACTTC
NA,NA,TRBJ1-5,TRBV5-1,CASRGGVGDNQPQHF,TGCGCCAGCAGGGGAGGGGTTGGTGACAATCAGCCCCAGCATTTT